The rows below give T cell receptor beta chains drawn from one sample of a study of CD8 T cells in Susac syndrome. TCRdb ran MiXCR on the immunoSEQ multiplex PCR reads and lists one entry per CDR3 protein. The top ten clones hold under 0.15% of a sample with 400,000 to 550,000 distinct CDR3 sequences, approximately 85% of them seen once. The source material was CD8+ T cells from PBMCs. Receptor source: a human donor with multiple sclerosis. The CDR3 runs from the conserved cysteine through the conserved F or W. A D gene is named only where the DNA matches it firmly. Only part of the rows carry a size: once, few, many, or a class if the clone is expanded.

len,j_gene,v_gene,d_gene,abundance,CDR3aa,CDR3nt
17,TRBJ2-1,TRBV27,TRBD2,.,CASSLSTSGRTYNEQFF,TGTGCCAGCAGTTTATCGACTAGCGGGAGGACCTACAATGAGCAGTTCTTC
15,TRBJ2-7,TRBV11-2,TRBD2,.,CASSLDWAGGPEQYF,TGTGCCAGCAGCTTAGATTGGGCGGGGGGGCCCGAGCAGTACTTC
13,TRBJ2-1,TRBV4-2,.,.,CASNVGPYNEQFF,TGTGCCAGCAACGTAGGACCCTACAATGAGCAGTTCTTC
19,TRBJ2-1,TRBV9,.,.,CASSVKEDSNIPNYNEQFF,TGTGCCAGCAGCGTAAAGGAGGACAGTAACATACCGAACTACAATGAGCAGTTCTTC
13,TRBJ2-7,TRBV6-5,.,once,CASSYVAGYEQYF,TGTGCCAGCAGTTACGTGGCGGGCTACGAGCAGTACTTC
13,TRBJ2-7,TRBV25-1,.,.,CASSRQEIYEQYF,TGTGCCAGCAGCCGACAGGAGATCTACGAGCAGTACTTC
17,TRBJ1-5,TRBV28,.,.,CASSLARTVYSNQPQHF,TGTGCCAGCAGTTTGGCGCGGACAGTTTATAGCAATCAGCCCCAGCATTTT
16,TRBJ2-1,TRBV14,.,once,CASSQGGQLNYNEQFF,TGTGCCAGCAGCCAGGGGGGACAGCTAAACTACAATGAGCAGTTCTTC
12,TRBJ2-1,TRBV30,TRBD1,.,CAWNPGTGPQFF,TGTGCCTGGAACCCCGGGACAGGGCCGCAGTTCTTC
16,TRBJ2-2,TRBV6-1,TRBD1,.,CASSAWDSHRTGELFF,TGTGCCAGCAGTGCATGGGACAGCCACAGGACCGGGGAGCTGTTTTTT
19,TRBJ1-1,TRBV25-1,TRBD1,.,CASSEYFGSPGGPNTEAFF,TGTGCCAGCAGTGAATATTTCGGGTCCCCAGGGGGTCCGAACACTGAAGCTTTCTTT
15,TRBJ2-1,TRBV6-5,.,.,CASSYSPTSYNEQFF,TGTGCCAGCAGTTACTCCCCTACTTCCTACAATGAGCAGTTCTTC
14,TRBJ1-6,TRBV6-6,.,.,CASTPTAYVSPLHF,TGTGCCAGCACCCCGACAGCCTACGTCTCACCCCTCCACTTT
15,TRBJ2-2,TRBV5-1,TRBD1,.,CASSPDRERPGELFF,TGCGCCAGCAGCCCCGACAGGGAGAGGCCCGGGGAGCTGTTTTTT
12,TRBJ1-1,TRBV20-1,.,once,CSARLRNTEAFF,TGCAGTGCTCGGTTACGGAACACTGAAGCTTTCTTT